Each of the 31 T cell receptor beta chains below was sequenced from the same sample in a study of blood T cell repertoires in COVID-19. Some clones are missing from TCRdb's copy, which holds only in-frame ones; the method was immunoSEQ multiplex PCR. This sample has 100,000 or so clones, with around four fifths found just once. Sequencing was carried out using peripheral blood. Receptors originate from a woman in her sixties or seventies with acute or convalescent COVID-19.

The CDR3 region is CASSYYLNTEAFF. In nucleotides, the CDR3 is TGTGCCAGCAGTTATTACTTGAACACTGAAGCTTTCTTT. This chain links TRBV6-2 or TRBV6-3 with TRBJ1-1; no firm D call. The CDR3 loop spans 13 amino acids. Trimming shortened V by 3 bases and J by 0 bases, and 5 bases separated the two germline ends. CDR1 is MNHEY and CDR2 is SVGEGT in the germline V gene.

The chain combines TRBV11-3 with TRBJ1-1; TRBD1 agrees at 7 bases. After removal of 4 bases from V and 4 bases from J, the junction contained 15 bases not matched to a gene. Germline V gene sequence: CDR1 SGHNT, CDR2 YENEEA. This CDR3 is 17 amino acids long. CDR3 DNA: TGTGCCAGCAGCTGGGAAGGGACAGTTTTGATCGGCACTGAAGCTTTCTTT. This translates into CASSWEGTVLIGTEAFF.

The V gene is TRBV6-5, the J gene TRBJ1-5; no reliable D call. Trimming shortened V by 6 bases and J by 6 bases, and 15 bases separated the two germline ends. CDR3 length: 14 amino acids. Germline CDR1 MNHEY, CDR2 SVGAGI. The CDR3 DNA is TGTGCCAGCAGGCGACTAGGGAGCGGTCAGCCCCAGCATTTT. As protein: CASRRLGSGQPQHF.

This clone was seen a few times. The chain couples TRBV20-1 to TRBJ1-5, with D tentatively TRBD1 (5 bases). From germline, CDR1 is DFQATT and CDR2 SNEGSKA (reference sequence). Trimming cost V 3 bases and J 7 bases, with 13 bases left between them. The CDR3 is 13 amino acids. CDR3: CSASSGERQPQHF. CDR3 sequence (DNA): TGCAGTGCTAGTTCGGGGGAACGGCAGCCCCAGCATTTT.

This chain uses TRBV10-1 with TRBJ2-1; 10 bases agree with TRBD2. J gave up 4 bases and V 8 bases, and 8 bases lay outside the gene matches. In germline, CDR1 is WNHNN, CDR2 SYGVQD (reference sequence). The CDR3 length is 15 residues. The CDR3 nucleotides are TGCGCCAGCCAGGCACGGACTAGCGGTTACAATGAGCAGTTCTTC. This encodes CASQARTSGYNEQFF.

The chain recombines TRBV6-5 with TRBJ2-5; TRBD2 matches 7 bases. Germline CDR1 is MNHEY and CDR2 is SVGAGI. After removal of 0 bases from V and 4 bases from J, the junction contained 5 bases not matched to a gene. This CDR3 contains 15 residues. For the CDR3, the DNA is TGTGCCAGCAGTTACTCCACTAGCGCCGGAGAGACCCAGTACTTC. This translates into CASSYSTSAGETQYF.

V gene TRBV2 combines with J gene TRBJ2-7; 7 bases line up with TRBD1. The length of the CDR3 is 14 residues. Germline V gene lookup returns CDR1 SNHLY and CDR2 FYNNEI. Losses at the gene ends were 6 bases for V and 0 bases for J; bases not matched to a gene: 5. For the CDR3, the DNA is TGTGCCAGCAGCCTACAGGGGAGCTCCTACGAGCAGTACTTC. Protein product: CASSLQGSSYEQYF.

This chain connects TRBV18 to TRBJ2-7, with 8 nucleotides matching TRBD1. Germline V gives CDR1 KGHSH, CDR2 LQKENI. The J segment lost 6 bases and the V segment lost 4 bases, leaving 11 bases of the junction unmatched. The CDR3 sequence is 15 residues long. The CDR3 bases are TGTGCCAGCTCACAAGGCGGGACAGGTCTAACCGAGCAGTACTTC. Residues: CASSQGGTGLTEQYF. The entire variable domain, with the rest obtained from reference TRBV18 and TRBJ2-7, is as follows: NAGVMQNPRHLVRRRGQEARLRCSPMKGHSHVYWYRQLPEEGLKFMVYLQKENIIDESGMPKERFSAEFPKEGPSILRIQQVVRGDSAAYFCASSQGGTGLTEQYFGPGTRLTVT.

This clone appeared a single time. The rearrangement links TRBV10-3 to TRBJ2-6, with 13 bases fitting TRBD2. The CDR3 covers 19 residues. With V trimmed by 2 bases and J by 0 bases, 4 bases remained unmatched. From germline, CDR1 is ENHRY and CDR2 SYGVKD. CDR3 region: CAISEGLAGASSGANVLTF. DNA for the CDR3: TGTGCCATCAGTGAGGGACTAGCGGGGGCGAGCTCTGGGGCCAACGTCCTGACTTTC.

The chain uses TRBV11-1 and TRBJ2-2; TRBD2 agrees at 10 bases. This CDR3 region has 16 residues. J lost 5 bases, V lost 3 bases, and 6 bases had no gene match. Germline V gene data show CDR1 as SGHAT and CDR2 as FQDESV (reference sequence). DNA for the CDR3: TGTGCCAGCAGCTTTTCTAGCGGGGGAACAACCGGGGAGCTGTTTTTT. It encodes CASSFSSGGTTGELFF.

The CDR3, as DNA: TGTGCCAGTAGTATAGCGTACGGGTTTAGCAATCAGCCCCAGCATTTT. Protein sequence: CASSIAYGFSNQPQHF. The V and J genes are TRBV19 and TRBJ1-5; no reliable D call. V dropped 1 base and J dropped 0 bases, with 10 bases sitting between them. Germline CDR1 and CDR2: LNHDA and SQIVND (reference sequence). CDR3 size: 16 residues. Full variable domain (remainder filled in from reference TRBV19 and TRBJ1-5): DGGITQSPKYLFRKEGQNVTLSCEQNLNHDAMYWYRQDPGQGLRLIYYSQIVNDFQKGDIAEGYSVSREKKESFPLTVTSAQKNPTAFYLCASSIAYGFSNQPQHFGDGTRLSIL.

The chain recombines TRBV19 with TRBJ1-5; tentative D call: TRBD1 (5 bases). Germline V gives CDR1 LNHDA, CDR2 SQIVND (reference sequence). The ends were cut back, 5 bases at V and 2 bases at J, with 13 bases in the middle. This CDR3 comprises 15 residues. Written as DNA, the CDR3 is TGTGCCAGTAGTGCCACAGGATCCGGCAATCAGCCCCAGCATTTT. Amino acid sequence: CASSATGSGNQPQHF. The full variable domain, its missing parts supplied by reference TRBV19 and TRBJ1-5, is DGGITQSPKYLFRKEGQNVTLSCEQNLNHDAMYWYRQDPGQGLRLIYYSQIVNDFQKGDIAEGYSVSREKKESFPLTVTSAQKNPTAFYLCASSATGSGNQPQHFGDGTRLSIL.

The chain couples TRBV27 to TRBJ2-2; D is uncertain. Germline CDR1 MNHEY, CDR2 SMNVEV (reference sequence). V lost 5 bases, J lost 4 bases, and 11 bases lay in between. The CDR3 sequence is 14 residues long. The CDR3 DNA is TGTGCCAGCAGTCCCCTGGGCCGCACCGGGGAGCTGTTTTTT. It codes for CASSPLGRTGELFF.

The J gene is TRBJ2-2, the V gene TRBV10-2; no firm D call. The V gene's germline CDR1 is WSHSY and CDR2 SAAADI. Trimming stripped 3 bases from V and 1 base from J, with 15 bases between. The CDR3 consists of 17 residues. In DNA, the CDR3 is TGCGCCAGCAGTGAAATCCCGGCAGCTAGGAACACCGGGGAGCTGTTTTTT. This sequence encodes CASSEIPAARNTGELFF.

This clone was observed a handful of times. The chain has TRBV4-3 and TRBJ1-5; TRBD1 matches at 9 bases. Germline CDR1 LGHNA, CDR2 YSLEER. The junction had 2 bases not matched to a gene; V was cut back by 0 bases and J by 5 bases. The CDR3 is 15 residues long. CDR3 coding DNA: TGCGCCAGCAGCCAAGAGGACAGGGGAGATCAGCCCCAGCATTTT. Protein product: CASSQEDRGDQPQHF.

This clone was seen only a few times. The chain links TRBV10-3 to TRBJ1-1; D unresolved. The germline V and J ends were trimmed by 3 bases and 5 bases, with 10 bases remaining between them. This CDR3 spans 13 amino acids. Germline values: CDR1 ENHRY, CDR2 SYGVKD. CDR3 sequence (DNA): TGTGCCATCAGTGAACGAACAGTGACTGAAGCTTTCTTT. It is translated as CAISERTVTEAFF.

The rearrangement links TRBV28 to TRBJ1-2; perhaps TRBD1 as D (6 bases). Trimming cost V 7 bases and J 8 bases, with 17 bases left between them. This CDR3 is 13 amino acids long. Germline V CDR1 and CDR2: MDHEN, SYDVKM. Here the CDR3 DNA reads TGTGCCAGCACGACCTACAGGGAAAGGGGCTACACCTTC. Its protein product is CASTTYRERGYTF.

The V call is TRBV3-1 (or the pseudogene TRBV3-2), the J call TRBJ1-1, with TRBD1 identical over 7 bases. There are 17 residues in the CDR3. Germline V gene data show CDR1 as LGHDT and CDR2 as YNNKEL (reference sequence). The ends lost 0 bases at V and 1 base at J; junction bases unmatched: 8. In DNA, the CDR3 is TGTGCCAGCAGCCAAGAGTGGGGCAGGGGGAGGAACACTGAAGCTTTCTTT. Protein sequence: CASSQEWGRGRNTEAFF.

The chain carries TRBV9 and TRBJ1-2; TRBD1 might be the D (6 bases). There are 13 residues in the CDR3. Germline assignment: CDR1 SGDLS and CDR2 YYNGEE. V was trimmed by 0 bases and J by 3 bases, leaving 6 bases between them. The CDR3: CASSVGGHYGYTF. The CDR3 region has the DNA TGTGCCAGCAGCGTAGGGGGGCACTATGGCTACACCTTC.

This clone was picked up one time. The V and J genes are TRBV10-2 and TRBJ1-6, with 8 bases identical to TRBD1. The CDR3 spans 14 residues. Germline V lookup: CDR1 WSHSY, CDR2 SAAADI. Trimming took 4 bases from V and 6 from J; bases not matched to a gene: 2. CDR3 amino acids: CASSVTGGNSPLHF. The CDR3 DNA is TGCGCCAGCAGTGTTACAGGGGGTAATTCACCCCTCCACTTT.

This chain links TRBV5-1 with TRBJ2-7, with 10 bases lining up with TRBD1. The V and J ends lost 0 bases and 2 bases, in that order; junction bases with no gene match: 8. Looked up from germline, CDR1 is SGHRS and CDR2 is YFSETQ. The CDR3 is made up of 17 amino acids. CDR3 amino acids: CASSLATSGTGAYEQYF. CDR3 nucleotide sequence: TGCGCCAGCAGCTTGGCCACCTCCGGGACAGGGGCCTACGAGCAGTACTTC. Full variable domain (missing parts from reference TRBV5-1 and TRBJ2-7): KAGVTQTPRYLIKTRGQQVTLSCSPISGHRSVSWYQQTPGQGLQFLFEYFSETQRNKGNFPGRFSGRQFSNSRSEMNVSTLELGDSALYLCASSLATSGTGAYEQYFGPGTRLTVT.

The CDR3 nucleotides read TGTGCCACCAGCAGAGGGGGGACATCCCACGAGCAGTACTTC. It specifies CATSRGGTSHEQYF. The chain joins TRBV15 to TRBJ2-7; the D gene is possibly TRBD1 (6 bases). This CDR3 has 14 residues. The V gene lost 1 base and the J gene lost 5 bases, with 12 bases spanning the gap. Looked up from germline, CDR1 is LNHNV and CDR2 is YYDKDF (reference sequence).

V usage is TRBV18 and J usage is TRBJ1-6; D is undetermined. Per the germline V gene, CDR1 is KGHSH and CDR2 is LQKENI. The CDR3 is made up of 14 amino acids. With 8 bases removed from V and 0 bases from J, the gap between germline ends came to 8 bases. The CDR3 coding sequence is TGTGCCAGCACTAGTAGCTCCTATAATTCACCCCTCCACTTT. Residues: CASTSSSYNSPLHF.

The chain carries TRBV4-2 and TRBJ2-1; 13 bases align to TRBD2. The CDR3 extends over 17 amino acids. V gave up 1 base and J gave up 4 bases; unmatched junction bases: 4. Germline V gene lookup returns CDR1 LGHNA and CDR2 YNFKEQ. The CDR3: CASSQGGLAGMYNEQFF. Written as DNA, the CDR3 is TGTGCCAGCAGCCAAGGGGGACTAGCGGGGATGTACAATGAGCAGTTCTTC.

The chain couples TRBV27 to TRBJ2-1; weak D call: TRBD2 (6 bases). Per the germline V gene, CDR1 is MNHEY and CDR2 is SMNVEV (reference sequence). This CDR3 has 15 residues. This CDR3 is CTKLVPRWRGNEQFF. CDR3 nucleotide sequence: TGTACCAAACTCGTCCCGAGGTGGAGGGGCAATGAGCAGTTCTTC.

The genes are TRBV9 and TRBJ1-1; the match to TRBD1 covers 8 bases. Germline CDR1 is SGDLS and CDR2 is YYNGEE. V shed 2 bases, J shed 5 bases, and the junction held 11 bases outside the gene matches. The CDR3 is 16 amino acids. CDR3 nucleotide sequence: TGTGCCAGCAGCGTCCAGGCCAGGGGGCGAGGAACTGAAGCTTTCTTT. This codes for CASSVQARGRGTEAFF.

V usage is TRBV30 and J usage is TRBJ1-5, with D tentatively TRBD1 (5 bases). Trimming removed 0 bases at V and 6 bases at J, with 9 bases between. The germline V gene encodes CDR1 GTSNPN and CDR2 SVGIG (reference sequence). This CDR3 has 13 residues. CDR3 sequence reads: CAWSVRGLQPQHF. Here the CDR3 DNA reads TGTGCCTGGAGTGTGAGGGGACTTCAGCCCCAGCATTTT.

The V and J genes are TRBV4-3 and TRBJ1-2; perhaps TRBD1 as D (6 bases). The length of the CDR3 is 14 residues. In germline, CDR1 is LGHNA, CDR2 YSLEER. V lost 1 base, J lost 7 bases, and 13 bases lay in between. The CDR3 region has the DNA TGCGCCAGCAGCCAAGGGTACAGGGCTGGTGGCTACACCTTC. Residues: CASSQGYRAGGYTF.

The CDR3 sequence is CASSSAGLYGYTF. CDR3 DNA: TGTGCCAGCAGCTCAGCGGGCCTCTATGGCTACACCTTC. The rearrangement uses TRBV7-2 and TRBJ1-2, with D hard to call. This CDR3 spans 13 amino acids. Germline CDR1 reads SGHTA; CDR2 reads FQGNSA. V was pared by 4 bases and J by 4 bases, with 10 bases between.

The sample holds a few counts of this clone. The chain recombines TRBV10-3 with TRBJ2-3, with TRBD1 identical over 10 bases. The junction had 6 bases not matched to a gene; V was cut back by 6 bases and J by 6 bases. CDR3 length: 14 residues. Per germline, CDR1 ENHRY and CDR2 SYGVKD. CDR3 residues: CAIRRDRGMDTQYF. CDR3 coding DNA: TGTGCCATCAGGAGGGACAGGGGAATGGATACGCAGTATTTT.

The CDR3 nucleotides are TGTGCCTGGAGTAACACAGGGGACTATGGCTACACCTTC. Encoded protein: CAWSNTGDYGYTF. This chain joins TRBV30 and TRBJ1-2, with TRBD1 matching over 7 bases. The junction had 3 bases not matched to a gene; V was cut back by 2 bases and J by 3 bases. The CDR3 totals 13 residues. From germline, CDR1 is GTSNPN and CDR2 SVGIG (reference sequence). The entire variable domain, with the rest obtained from reference TRBV30 and TRBJ1-2, is as follows: SQTIHQWPATLVQPVGSPLSLECTVEGTSNPNLYWYRQAAGRGLQLLFYSVGIGQISSEVPQNLSASRPQDRQFILSSKKLLLSDSGFYLCAWSNTGDYGYTFGSGTRLTVV.